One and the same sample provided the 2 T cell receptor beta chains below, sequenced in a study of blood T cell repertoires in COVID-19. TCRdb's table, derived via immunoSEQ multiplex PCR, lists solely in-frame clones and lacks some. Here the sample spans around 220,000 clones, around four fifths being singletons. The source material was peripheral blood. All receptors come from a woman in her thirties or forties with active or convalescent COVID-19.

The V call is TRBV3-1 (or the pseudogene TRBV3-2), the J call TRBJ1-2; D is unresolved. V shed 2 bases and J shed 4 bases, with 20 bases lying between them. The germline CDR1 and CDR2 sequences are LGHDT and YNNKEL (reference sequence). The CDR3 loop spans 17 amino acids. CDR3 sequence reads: CASSQRGAPAGSYGYTF. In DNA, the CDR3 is TGTGCCAGCAGCCAAAGAGGCGCACCCGCTGGAAGCTATGGCTACACCTTC.

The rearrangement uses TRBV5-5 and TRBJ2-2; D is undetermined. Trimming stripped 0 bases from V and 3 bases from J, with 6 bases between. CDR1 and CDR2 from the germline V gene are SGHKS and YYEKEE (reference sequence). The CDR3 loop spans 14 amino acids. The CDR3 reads CASSLASDTGELFF. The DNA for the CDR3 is TGTGCCAGCAGCTTGGCCTCGGACACCGGGGAGCTGTTTTTT.